These 22 T cell receptor beta chains originate from one sample sequenced in a study of regulatory T cells in long-lasting Graves disease. Libraries of TCR beta came from iRepertoire HTBI primers plus Arm-PCR of CDR3 regions. TCRdb re-analysed the multiplex PCR reads in MiXCR, keeping a single row per CDR3 protein. Seen here are about 530,000 distinct CDR3 sequences, 16% observed once, and the top ten hold about 25%. Time point here: newly diagnosed GD, antithyroid drugs for less than 3 months. The authors made the TCR library using RNA they extracted from PBMCs. This sample also appeared in a second study, on T cells in Graves' hyperthyroidism and ophthalmopathy.

The source was peripheral blood mononuclear cells (PBMCs), collected at new diagnosis, from a patient treated with antithyroid drugs. These receptor sequences come from a woman aged 40-60 years with Graves disease.

The chain couples TRBV4-1 to TRBJ2-7; TRBD1 agrees at 9 bases. After removal of 0 bases from V and 2 bases from J, the junction contained 5 bases not matched to a gene. CDR3 size: 16 residues. Looked up from germline, CDR1 is MGHRA and CDR2 is YSYEKL. The CDR3 region has the DNA TGCGCCAGCAGCCAAGATCGTTGGACAGGGGCCTACGAGCAGTACTTC. Protein product: CASSQDRWTGAYEQYF.

This clonotype was observed a handful of times. The chain carries TRBV19 and TRBJ1-5; a weak D match, TRBD1 (5 bases). This CDR3 spans 13 amino acids. The germline V gene encodes CDR1 LNHDA and CDR2 SQIVND (reference sequence). Between the trimmed V and J ends, which lost 6 bases and 7 bases, there was a span of 13 bases. This CDR3 is CASRKVGEQPQHF. In nucleotides, the CDR3 is TGTGCCAGTAGAAAGGTGGGGGAGCAGCCCCAGCATTTT.

This clonotype was picked up a small number of times. This chain joins TRBV6-9 and TRBJ1-5; 10 bases agree with TRBD1. The CDR3 is made up of 16 amino acids. The V gene end was trimmed by 3 bases and the J gene end by 3 bases; junction bases not matched to a gene: 5. CDR1 is MNHGY, CDR2 SVAAGI, per germline. The DNA of the CDR3 is TGTGCCAGCAGTTACGCGACAGGGGGCTACAATCAGCCCCAGCATTTT. This codes for CASSYATGGYNQPQHF.

This clonotype was observed many times. The chain uses TRBV7-8 and TRBJ2-5; 8 bases map to TRBD2. J lost 1 base, V lost 4 bases, and 8 bases had no gene match. Germline CDR1 SGHVS, CDR2 FQNEAQ. CDR3 length: 16 amino acids. CDR3 sequence: CASSSLGGGIQETQYF. The CDR3 DNA reads as TGTGCCAGCAGCTCACTCGGCGGGGGGATCCAAGAGACCCAGTACTTC.

This clonotype was recorded at least ten times. This chain links TRBV2 with TRBJ1-1; 7 bases match TRBD1. J lost 5 bases, V lost 8 bases, and 11 bases had no gene match. The germline V gene has CDR1 SNHLY and CDR2 FYNNEI. This CDR3 region has 14 residues. In nucleotides, the CDR3 is TGTGCCAGCGGCGAGACAGGGATAAATACTGAAGCTTTCTTT. Translation gives CASGETGINTEAFF.

This clonotype was seen at least ten times. The V and J genes are TRBV5-1 and TRBJ1-2; TRBD1 matches 8 bases. The CDR3 extends over 15 amino acids. The junction had 8 bases not matched to a gene; V was cut back by 4 bases and J by 3 bases. CDR1 and CDR2 from the germline V gene are SGHRS and YFSETQ. The CDR3 DNA reads as TGCGCCAGCAGCAGTACCGGGACAGGAGACTATGGCTACACCTTC. Its protein product is CASSSTGTGDYGYTF.

This clonotype was detected ten times or more. The CDR3 DNA sequence: TGCAGTCCAAGGGACGATTACGAGCAGTACTTC. This sequence encodes CSPRDDYEQYF. The chain joins TRBV20-1 to TRBJ2-7; D may correspond to TRBD1 or TRBD2 (5 bases each). The CDR3 is 11 residues long. The V end lost 8 bases, the J end lost 4 bases, and 12 bases lay between the germline ends. Germline V gene data show CDR1 as DFQATT and CDR2 as SNEGSKA (reference sequence).

The chain couples TRBV4-1 to TRBJ2-7; the match to TRBD1 covers 8 bases. V was pared by 4 bases and J by 2 bases, with 7 bases of the junction left unmatched. Germline CDR1 MGHRA, CDR2 YSYEKL. The length of the CDR3 is 15 residues. The DNA for the CDR3 is TGCGCCAGCAGCCTGGCGGGACAGGCGACCTACGAGCAGTACTTC. As protein: CASSLAGQATYEQYF.

At least ten counts were recorded for this clonotype. This rearrangement joins TRBV6-2 or TRBV6-3 to TRBJ2-2; perhaps TRBD2 as D (6 bases). This CDR3 region has 15 residues. V was trimmed by 5 bases and J by 6 bases, leaving 16 bases between them. Germline V lookup: CDR1 MNHEY, CDR2 SVGEGT. DNA of the CDR3: TGTGCCAGCAGTCCAAGGGGCGGGGTTGCCGGGGAGCTGTTTTTT. This codes for CASSPRGGVAGELFF.

The chain carries TRBV7-2 and TRBJ2-7; D possibly corresponds to TRBD2 (7 bases). The CDR3 contains 15 residues. V lost 1 base to trimming and J lost 4 bases, with 14 bases between them. Germline CDR1 is SGHTA and CDR2 is FQGNSA. CDR3 nucleotide sequence: TGTGCCAGCAGCTTAGAAGGGGGAGGGCTATACGAGCAGTACTTC. Its translation: CASSLEGGGLYEQYF.

The V gene is TRBV20-1, the J gene TRBJ2-7; 13 positions agree with TRBD2. Germline CDR1 and CDR2: DFQATT and SNEGSKA (reference sequence). This CDR3 has 16 amino acids. The V and J ends lost 0 bases and 6 bases, in that order; junction bases with no gene match: 8. The DNA of the CDR3 is TGCAGTGCTAGAGACTCGTGGACTAGCGGGGGAATCGAGCAGTACTTC. Translating gives CSARDSWTSGGIEQYF.

In regard to this clonotype: A much larger clonotype is one base distant, so this may be a read error. Likely a read error: the CDR3 ends without its conserved phenylalanine or tryptophan. The chain uses TRBV19 and TRBJ1-1; TRBD1 aligns across 10 bases. J was trimmed by 6 bases and V by 7 bases; bases with no gene match: 14. This CDR3 is built from 16 residues. The germline V gene has CDR1 LNHDA and CDR2 SQIVND (reference sequence). CDR3 sequence reads: CASTSTGGNEVAEAFL. CDR3 DNA sequence: TGTGCCAGTACCTCGACAGGGGGCAATGAGGTAGCTGAAGCTTTCCTT.

The sample holds many counts of this clonotype. This chain connects TRBV12-3 or TRBV12-4 to TRBJ2-5; D is possibly TRBD1 (8 bases). V lost 6 bases, J lost 3 bases, and 14 bases lay in between. CDR3 length: 14 amino acids. CDR3 residues: CASSRTGREETQYF. For the CDR3, the DNA is TGTGCCAGCAGCCGGACAGGGAGGGAAGAGACCCAGTACTTC.

The sample holds a few counts of this clonotype. The V and J genes are TRBV7-9 and TRBJ1-5; D unresolved. Germline V gene data show CDR1 as SEHNR and CDR2 as FQNEAQ (reference sequence). The length of the CDR3 is 18 residues. V lost 2 bases, J lost 5 bases, and 22 bases lay in between. The CDR3 loop reads CASSLTSRGLGFDQPQHF. CDR3 nucleotides: TGTGCCAGCAGCTTAACTTCCCGGGGTCTCGGGTTCGATCAGCCCCAGCATTTT.

The chain combines TRBV20-1 with TRBJ2-7; D is undetermined. V shed 6 bases and J shed 0 bases, with 15 bases lying between them. Germline loops: CDR1 DFQATT, CDR2 SNEGSKA (reference sequence). The CDR3 runs 14 residues. CDR3 sequence (DNA): TGCAGTGCCAGGAGTTACGACCGCTCCTACGAGCAGTACTTC. This gives the protein CSARSYDRSYEQYF.

This clonotype was counted between two and nine times. CDR3 DNA: TGTGCCAGCAGCTTATCCCCTCGTCAAACTAACTATGGCTACACCTTC. Translated, it gives CASSLSPRQTNYGYTF. The chain has TRBV11-2 and TRBJ1-2; D is ambiguous. The germline V and J ends were trimmed by 2 bases and 0 bases, with 13 bases remaining between them. Germline V gene sequence: CDR1 SGHAT, CDR2 FQNNGV. The CDR3 has 16 residues.

The chain joins TRBV12-3 or TRBV12-4 to TRBJ2-3; 8 nucleotides align to TRBD1. This CDR3 comprises 15 residues. Trimming cost V 6 bases and J 7 bases; bases outside gene matches: 12. The DNA of the CDR3 is TGTGCCAGCAGCACCCAGGGACAGGTCATATATACGCAGTATTTT. Amino acids: CASSTQGQVIYTQYF.

This clonotype was observed a handful of times. The V and J genes are TRBV7-9 and TRBJ1-1, with TRBD1 identical over 11 bases. The germline V gene encodes CDR1 SEHNR and CDR2 FQNEAQ (reference sequence). J lost 3 bases, V lost 6 bases, and 6 bases had no gene match. The CDR3 has 15 residues. CDR3 in DNA: TGTGCCAGCAGTAGTTCGGGACAGGGGGACACTGAAGCTTTCTTT. Protein sequence: CASSSSGQGDTEAFF.

The chain combines TRBV6-1 with TRBJ1-4; 10 nucleotides align to TRBD1. V shed 5 bases and J 7 bases; nucleotides not matched to a gene: 4. Germline CDR1 and CDR2: MNHNS and SASEGT. The CDR3 consists of 14 residues. CDR3 coding DNA: TGTGCCAGCAGTAGGGACAGGGGTAGTGAAAAACTGTTTTTT. Amino acid sequence: CASSRDRGSEKLFF.

This clonotype was recorded at least ten times. The DNA of the CDR3 is TGTGCCAGCAGTGAAAAGGCTGAAACCTATGGCTACACCTTC. Translating it yields CASSEKAETYGYTF. The chain employs TRBV6-2 or TRBV6-3 and TRBJ1-2, with D unclear. Per germline, CDR1 MNHEY and CDR2 SVGEGT. V shed 5 bases and J shed 4 bases, with 14 bases lying between them. CDR3 length: 14 residues.

The table lists this clonotype with many counts. The V and J genes are TRBV2 and TRBJ1-5; 7 bases line up with TRBD1. Germline trimming cut 4 bases from V and 1 base from J; bases unmatched to any gene: 7. This CDR3 contains 16 residues. CDR1 SNHLY and CDR2 FYNNEI come from the germline V gene. The CDR3 spells CASSAYGTASNQPQHF. The DNA of the CDR3 is TGTGCCAGCAGTGCCTACGGGACAGCGAGCAATCAGCCCCAGCATTTT.

The V gene is TRBV6-1, the J gene TRBJ2-7; maybe TRBD1 (6 bases). The V and J ends lost 4 bases and 3 bases respectively, with 7 bases between them. The CDR3 spans 12 residues. Germline CDR1 MNHNS, CDR2 SASEGT. CDR3 bases: TGTGCCAGCAGTGTGGGACACTACGAGCAGTACTTC. Protein: CASSVGHYEQYF.